This T cell receptor beta chain is drawn from a study of T cell repertoires in ileal Crohn's disease. Points from the study as a whole: Clonal expansions were more frequent in active smokers than non-smokers at surgery.

The data were produced by immunoSEQ multiplex PCR, yet TCRdb's version contains in-frame clones alone and is incomplete. The table has several thousand clones, roughly 80% seen once. The time point is: neoterminal ileum biopsy at postoperative endoscopy, about 6 months after surgery. A remark on this clone: The antigen remains undetermined.

V lost 3 bases to trimming and J lost 1 base; unmatched junction nucleotides: 10. CDR1 is SGHTA and CDR2 is FQGNSA in the germline V gene. The CDR3 loop spans 18 amino acids. This receptor was obtained from an adult with Crohn's disease. The material sequenced was ileal tissue. V is TRBV7-2 and J is TRBJ2-3, with 10 bases fitting TRBD1. CDR3 amino acids: CASSFSPSGTGGTDTQYF. The CDR3 bases are TGTGCCAGCAGCTTCTCTCCCTCCGGGACAGGGGGCACAGATACGCAGTATTTT.